A single sample is the source of the 32 T cell receptor beta chains below, sequenced in a study of cytomegalovirus exposure and HLA in healthy donors. Here immunoSEQ multiplex PCR was the method, and the copy in TCRdb shows in-frame clones only, minus some. The table includes about 280,000 clones, more than 75% detected once. The sample consisted of PBMCs. Receptors originate from a woman between 18 and 29 years old in good health and CMV-seronegative.

The V and J genes are TRBV11-2 and TRBJ2-3; tentative D call: TRBD1 (5 bases). Germline loops: CDR1 SGHAT, CDR2 FQNNGV. The CDR3 is made up of 14 amino acids. The V and J ends lost 3 bases and 2 bases respectively, with 9 bases between them. The chain's CDR3 is CASSFRAHTDTQYF. CDR3 sequence (DNA): TGTGCCAGCAGCTTCAGGGCCCACACAGATACGCAGTATTTT.

The chain uses TRBV30 and TRBJ1-2, with D tentatively TRBD1 (6 bases). The germline V gene encodes CDR1 GTSNPN and CDR2 SVGIG (reference sequence). CDR3 length: 13 amino acids. V was shortened by 0 bases and J by 7 bases, with 12 bases between the two germline ends. The chain's CDR3 is CAWSVFGGSGYTF. CDR3 coding DNA: TGTGCCTGGAGTGTATTTGGGGGCTCTGGCTACACCTTC.

The genes are TRBV15 and TRBJ2-7; perhaps TRBD1 as D (8 bases). V shed 0 bases and J shed 3 bases, with 15 bases lying between them. Germline V gives CDR1 LNHNV, CDR2 YYDKDF (reference sequence). The CDR3 consists of 16 residues. The CDR3 sequence is CATSRDLNRGGYEQYF. CDR3 DNA sequence: TGTGCCACCAGCAGAGATCTGAACAGGGGGGGCTACGAGCAGTACTTC.

This clone was detected only a few times. The rearrangement joins TRBV6-4 to TRBJ2-1; D perhaps matches TRBD2 (6 bases). The CDR3 runs to 16 residues. Germline V CDR1 and CDR2: MRHNA, SNTAGT. Trimming removed 6 bases at V and 4 bases at J, with 19 bases between. For the CDR3, the DNA is TGTGCCAGCAGCAAAGAGGGGCTAGCGACTTACAATGAGCAGTTCTTC. Translated: CASSKEGLATYNEQFF.

The chain uses TRBV5-1 and TRBJ2-3; D is possibly TRBD2 (6 bases). V lost 6 bases and J 2 bases, leaving 13 bases between the germline ends. CDR3 length equals 14 residues. Germline values: CDR1 SGHRS, CDR2 YFSETQ. CDR3 loop: CASTRAGNTDTQYF. The DNA for the CDR3 is TGCGCCAGCACCAGGGCGGGGAACACAGATACGCAGTATTTT.

The J gene is TRBJ2-7, the V gene TRBV7-2; 10 bases agree with TRBD1. Germline V gene data show CDR1 as SGHTA and CDR2 as FQGNSA. The CDR3 consists of 14 residues. The junction had 8 bases not matched to a gene; V was cut back by 4 bases and J by 8 bases. This CDR3 is CASSYDRGLVKQYF. The CDR3 bases are TGTGCCAGCAGCTACGACAGGGGGCTTGTGAAGCAGTACTTC.

The rearrangement joins TRBV10-3 to TRBJ1-1; D remains ambiguous. Germline V CDR1 and CDR2: ENHRY, SYGVKD. V dropped 1 base and J dropped 1 base, with 10 bases sitting between them. The CDR3 covers 15 residues. The CDR3 DNA reads TGTGCCATCAGTGAGTGGTCCGGTGGGAACACTGAAGCTTTCTTT. This sequence encodes CAISEWSGGNTEAFF.

This clone was detected a few times. This chain uses TRBV6-4 with TRBJ2-2; maybe TRBD1 (6 bases). This CDR3 has 13 residues. V gave up 4 bases and J gave up 6 bases, with 9 bases separating them. CDR1 MRHNA and CDR2 SNTAGT come from the germline V gene. The CDR3 is CASSVQGAGELFF. CDR3 nucleotides: TGTGCCAGCAGTGTACAGGGAGCCGGGGAGCTGTTTTTT.

This clone appeared a single time. The chain couples TRBV6-5 to TRBJ2-6; D perhaps matches TRBD1 (5 bases). CDR1 MNHEY and CDR2 SVGAGI come from the germline V gene. Trimming stripped 7 bases from V and 2 bases from J, with 12 bases between. The CDR3 sequence is 15 residues long. In nucleotides, the CDR3 is TGTGCCAGCACTGGCAGGGAAGCTGGGGCCAACGTCCTGACTTTC. Amino acids: CASTGREAGANVLTF.

This clone was recorded a few times. Written as DNA, the CDR3 is TGTGCCAGCAGTTTGGCCCACGGACAGGGAGTCCTCTATGGCTACACCTTC. Translated, it gives CASSLAHGQGVLYGYTF. The rearrangement uses TRBV28 and TRBJ1-2, with 8 bases matching TRBD1. Trimming cost V 3 bases and J 4 bases; bases outside gene matches: 13. This CDR3 has 17 amino acids. Germline assignment: CDR1 MDHEN and CDR2 SYDVKM.

This clone appeared once. The chain employs TRBV29-1 and TRBJ2-7, with 9 bases matching TRBD2. The length of the CDR3 is 16 residues. Germline V gene sequence: CDR1 SQVTM, CDR2 ANQGSEA. The ends lost 1 base at V and 3 bases at J; junction bases unmatched: 10. DNA for the CDR3: TGCAGCGTTGAAGGTGGAAGGCGGGAGGGCCACTACGAGCAGTACTTC. It specifies CSVEGGRREGHYEQYF.

This chain joins TRBV10-3 and TRBJ2-7; 9 positions match TRBD1. CDR1 is ENHRY and CDR2 is SYGVKD in the germline V gene. V gave up 1 base and J gave up 0 bases; unmatched junction bases: 4. CDR3 size: 16 residues. The CDR3 region has the DNA TGTGCCATCAGTGAGTTGAAGGACAGGGGCTCCTACGAGCAGTACTTC. This sequence encodes CAISELKDRGSYEQYF.

This clone appeared a single time. The rearrangement uses TRBV19 and TRBJ1-1, with D possibly TRBD1 on 6 matching bases. The CDR3 is made up of 16 amino acids. Trimming stripped 4 bases from V and 1 base from J, with 16 bases between. Germline V CDR1 and CDR2: LNHDA, SQIVND (reference sequence). CDR3 DNA: TGTGCCAGTAGTAAGCGCTGGGGGCAGGAGAACACTGAAGCTTTCTTT. This sequence encodes CASSKRWGQENTEAFF.

The V call is TRBV27, the J call TRBJ1-2; maybe TRBD1 (6 bases). The V and J ends lost 5 bases and 3 bases respectively, with 16 bases between them. Germline V gene lookup returns CDR1 MNHEY and CDR2 SMNVEV (reference sequence). CDR3 size: 15 residues. CDR3 coding DNA: TGTGCCAGCAGTCCGGGGACAAGGCCATACTATGGCTACACCTTC. Its protein product is CASSPGTRPYYGYTF.

This clone was counted only a few times. The chain recombines TRBV19 with TRBJ1-5, with 8 bases aligning to TRBD1. V was pared by 7 bases and J by 6 bases, with 5 bases of the junction left unmatched. This CDR3 contains 13 residues. From germline, CDR1 is LNHDA and CDR2 SQIVND (reference sequence). The CDR3: CASKGQGAQPQHF. CDR3 nucleotide sequence: TGTGCCAGTAAGGGCCAGGGGGCTCAGCCCCAGCATTTT.

The V and J genes are TRBV15 and TRBJ2-7; D gene ambiguous. The CDR3 has 14 amino acids. The V end was cut by 0 bases, the J end by 2 bases, with 8 bases between. Germline V CDR1 and CDR2: LNHNV, YYDKDF (reference sequence). CDR3 DNA sequence: TGTGCCACCAGCAGAGACGGTTCGACCTACGAGCAGTACTTC. It yields the protein CATSRDGSTYEQYF.

J is TRBJ1-1 and V is TRBV19; possibly TRBD1 for D (5 bases). This CDR3 has 13 amino acids. Deletions cut 5 bases from V and 0 bases from J, with 7 bases between. Germline V lookup: CDR1 LNHDA, CDR2 SQIVND (reference sequence). CDR3 bases: TGTGCCAGTAGTGGGGCTTTGAACACTGAAGCTTTCTTT. This codes for CASSGALNTEAFF.

The chain combines TRBV28 with TRBJ2-7; 12 nucleotides match TRBD2. The CDR3 has 16 residues. The trim removed 5 bases at V and 0 bases at J, leaving 5 bases unmatched. CDR1 is MDHEN, CDR2 SYDVKM, per germline. The CDR3 coding sequence is TGTGCCAGCAGTGGAACTAGCGGGAGGTTCTCCTACGAGCAGTACTTC. This translates into CASSGTSGRFSYEQYF.

The chain links TRBV27 to TRBJ2-3; maybe TRBD2 (6 bases). The CDR3 contains 15 residues. CDR1 MNHEY and CDR2 SMNVEV come from the germline V gene (reference sequence). Trimming removed 0 bases at V and 0 bases at J, with 7 bases between. This CDR3 reads CASSLSGTSTDTQYF. The CDR3 DNA is TGTGCCAGCAGTTTATCAGGGACTAGCACAGATACGCAGTATTTT.

The chain has TRBV5-8 and TRBJ1-2, with 8 bases that match TRBD1. The CDR3 sequence is 16 residues long. The V gene end was trimmed by 4 bases and the J gene end by 0 bases; junction bases not matched to a gene: 8. Germline assignment: CDR1 SGHTS and CDR2 YDEGEE. The CDR3: CASSPRDRSTNYGYTF. The CDR3 region has the DNA TGTGCCAGCAGCCCCCGGGACAGGAGTACTAACTATGGCTACACCTTC.

The gene calls are TRBV5-6 and TRBJ2-2, with D unclear. CDR1 and CDR2 from the germline V gene are SGHDT and YYEEEE. V was pared by 2 bases and J by 6 bases, with 5 bases between. The CDR3 is made up of 12 amino acids. The chain's CDR3 is CASSLASGELFF. In DNA form, the CDR3 reads TGTGCCAGCAGCTTAGCCTCCGGGGAGCTGTTTTTT.

The CDR3 nucleotides read TGTGCCTGGATTGCTCCGGGAGGAAAAGCTTTCTTT. Translating gives CAWIAPGGKAFF. The chain is built from TRBV30 and TRBJ1-1, with no clear D. The V end lost 4 bases, the J end lost 9 bases, and 15 bases lay between the germline ends. CDR1 and CDR2 (germline): GTSNPN, SVGIG (reference sequence). The CDR3 sequence is 12 residues long.

V and J are TRBV11-2 and TRBJ1-2, with TRBD1 matching 7 bases. CDR3 length: 14 amino acids. The V segment lost 2 bases and the J segment 7 bases; nucleotides outside the gene matches: 7. Germline values: CDR1 SGHAT, CDR2 FQNNGV. This CDR3 is CASSLRSTGVGYTF. For the CDR3, the DNA is TGTGCCAGCAGCTTAAGATCAACAGGGGTTGGCTACACCTTC.

The chain links TRBV11-2 to TRBJ1-2; D possibly corresponds to TRBD1 (5 bases). This CDR3 is built from 16 residues. Trimming removed 0 bases from V and 8 bases from J, with 19 bases in between. Germline V gene data show CDR1 as SGHAT and CDR2 as FQNNGV. The CDR3 bases are TGTGCCAGCAGCTTAGAATCAGGGAGCCACAGCGGGGGCTACACCTTC. Its protein is CASSLESGSHSGGYTF.

The rearrangement uses TRBV30 and TRBJ2-3, with 7 bases that match TRBD2. CDR3 size: 14 residues. CDR1 is GTSNPN and CDR2 is SVGIG in the germline V gene (reference sequence). Trimming took 1 base from V and 6 from J; bases not matched to a gene: 7. CDR3: CAWSDGRIADTQYF. In DNA, the CDR3 is TGTGCCTGGAGTGACGGGAGGATCGCCGATACGCAGTATTTT. The whole variable domain, filled in from reference TRBV30 and TRBJ2-3, reads SQTIHQWPATLVQPVGSPLSLECTVEGTSNPNLYWYRQAAGRGLQLLFYSVGIGQISSEVPQNLSASRPQDRQFILSSKKLLLSDSGFYLCAWSDGRIADTQYFGPGTRLTVL.

The rearrangement joins TRBV4-2 to TRBJ2-3; D might be TRBD2 (5 bases). The germline gives CDR1 LGHNA, CDR2 YNFKEQ. The length of the CDR3 is 15 residues. V lost 0 bases, J lost 10 bases, and 17 bases lay in between. The CDR3: CASSQDPTGIIAQYF. The CDR3 nucleotides read TGTGCCAGCAGCCAAGATCCCACCGGGATCATCGCGCAGTATTTT.

The chain couples TRBV11-2 to TRBJ1-3; D remains unclear. V was clipped by 3 bases and J by 0 bases, with 12 bases between them. This CDR3 region has 16 residues. The germline V gene has CDR1 SGHAT and CDR2 FQNNGV. The CDR3 DNA sequence: TGTGCCAGCAGCTTTTCCCGCGGGAGCTCTGGAAACACCATATATTTT. This gives the protein CASSFSRGSSGNTIYF.

The chain is built from TRBV19 and TRBJ2-7, with D perhaps TRBD2 (5 bases). V dropped 3 bases and J dropped 2 bases, with 11 bases sitting between them. Germline assignment: CDR1 LNHDA and CDR2 SQIVND (reference sequence). The CDR3 is made up of 14 amino acids. The CDR3 loop is CASSIEGFPYEQYF. The CDR3 DNA reads as TGTGCCAGTAGTATTGAGGGATTTCCCTACGAGCAGTACTTC.

V and J are TRBV11-2 and TRBJ1-4; D is unclear. V lost 2 bases and J 0 bases, leaving 13 bases between the germline ends. The germline V gene encodes CDR1 SGHAT and CDR2 FQNNGV. The CDR3 loop spans 17 amino acids. CDR3 DNA sequence: TGTGCCAGCAGCTTACGCGGTGCTCATGCAACTAATGAAAAACTGTTTTTT. Protein sequence: CASSLRGAHATNEKLFF.

V is TRBV11-2 and J is TRBJ2-6; D remains unclear. Germline loops: CDR1 SGHAT, CDR2 FQNNGV. Trimming removed 5 bases from V and 6 bases from J, with 5 bases in between. The CDR3 is made up of 12 amino acids. The CDR3 coding sequence is TGTGCCAGCAGCGCGCTGGCCAACGTCCTGACTTTC. This translates into CASSALANVLTF.

The sample holds one count of this clone. Here the CDR3 DNA reads TGCGCCAGCAGCTTGGCCTTCCTAGCGGGAGGGAACACCGGGGAGCTGTTTTTT. Translation gives CASSLAFLAGGNTGELFF. The rearrangement links TRBV5-1 to TRBJ2-2, with 11 bases identical to TRBD2. Looked up from germline, CDR1 is SGHRS and CDR2 is YFSETQ. The CDR3 length is 18 residues. The trim removed 0 bases at V and 1 base at J, leaving 5 bases unmatched. Full variable domain (rest looked up from reference TRBV5-1 and TRBJ2-2): KAGVTQTPRYLIKTRGQQVTLSCSPISGHRSVSWYQQTPGQGLQFLFEYFSETQRNKGNFPGRFSGRQFSNSRSEMNVSTLELGDSALYLCASSLAFLAGGNTGELFFGEGSRLTVL.

The V and J genes are TRBV6-4 and TRBJ2-2, with 8 positions matching TRBD1. Unmatched junction bases numbered 12, after V lost 6 bases and J lost 3 bases. In germline, CDR1 is MRHNA, CDR2 SNTAGT. The length of the CDR3 is 17 residues. The CDR3 DNA reads TGTGCCAGCAGAAGGACAGGGTTGGGAGAAGACACCGGGGAGCTGTTTTTT. It specifies CASRRTGLGEDTGELFF.